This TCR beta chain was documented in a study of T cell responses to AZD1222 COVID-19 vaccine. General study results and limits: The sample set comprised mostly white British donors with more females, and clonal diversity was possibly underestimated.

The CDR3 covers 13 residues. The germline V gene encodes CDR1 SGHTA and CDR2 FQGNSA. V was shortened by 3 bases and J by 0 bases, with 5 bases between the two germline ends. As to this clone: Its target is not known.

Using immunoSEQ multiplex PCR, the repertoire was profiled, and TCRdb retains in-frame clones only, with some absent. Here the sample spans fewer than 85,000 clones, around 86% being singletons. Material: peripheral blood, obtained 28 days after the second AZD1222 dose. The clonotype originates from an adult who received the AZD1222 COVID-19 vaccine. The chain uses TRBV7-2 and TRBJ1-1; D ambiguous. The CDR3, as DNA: TGTGCCAGCAGCTTTAGCATGAACACTGAAGCTTTCTTT. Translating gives CASSFSMNTEAFF.